This T cell receptor beta chain appears in the sequencing data of a study of blood T cells in healthy people across ages. Germline loops: CDR1 SGHTA, CDR2 FQGTGA. The CDR3 is 13 residues long. For this clonotype: A much larger clone lies one base from this, so it may be a read error.

With a J-beta primer mix and a sample-barcoded 5' primer, a second PCR ran roughly 6 to 11 cycles. TCRdb reanalysed the 5' RACE reads using MiXCR and keeps one entry per CDR3 protein. This table has about 1,800,000 distinct CDR3 sequences, approximately 30% appearing once. This sequence originates from a young woman in good health. Sequencing was done on a sample of blood. This chain joins TRBV7-3 and TRBJ1-5; D is unclear. DNA for the CDR3: TGTGCCAACAGCTTAAGCCCGGGTCAGCCCCAGCATTTT. It encodes CANSLSPGQPQHF.